This T cell receptor beta chain emerged from a study of T-cell memory formation after mild COVID-19. At the level of the study: Across donors, TCR clusters were largely donor specific.

Study-wide results and caveats: Day 37-peaking second-wave clones had unconfirmed SARS-CoV-2 specificity.

The CDR3 is 16 residues long. Looked up from germline, CDR1 is SNHLY and CDR2 is FYNNEI. Losses at the gene ends were 3 bases for V and 3 bases for J; bases not matched to a gene: 8. This clonotype was observed a handful of times. Its antigen is currently unknown. From the 5' RACE reads, TCRdb called clonotypes with MiXCR, one entry per CDR3 protein. This sample yields a few hundred thousand distinct CDR3 sequences, of which roughly a fifth are seen a single time; roughly 9.1% belongs to the top ten. Material: PBMCs or a T cell subset sorted from them (not recorded which). V usage is TRBV2 and J usage is TRBJ2-1, with TRBD1 identical over 7 bases. The source of this sequence is an adult woman who had mild COVID-19 (a few samples of this study predate the infection). Cell type and time point are not known. CDR3 amino acids: CASSERGQILYNEQFF. DNA for the CDR3: TGTGCCAGCAGTGAGAGGGGACAGATACTCTACAATGAGCAGTTCTTC.